This TCR beta chain comes out of a study of cytomegalovirus exposure and HLA in healthy donors. Notes on the study in general: Cytomegalovirus-associated status was assigned to about 150 TCR beta chains.

Notes on this clone: Antigen: not known.

CDR1 LNHDA and CDR2 SQIVND come from the germline V gene (reference sequence). V was clipped by 7 bases and J by 2 bases; unmatched bases: 12. This CDR3 contains 17 residues. Both 60 Vbeta primers and 13 Jbeta primers went into the PCR. Original methodology: Later analysis identified 80 million to 90 million unique TCR beta chains, about 11 million shared. Produced via immunoSEQ multiplex PCR; TCRdb's table is partial and in-frame only. V and J calls and clone size follow that table, whereas D and trimming were derived from the DNA. The profile shows 100,000 to 150,000 clones, 75% to 85% of them singletons.

The source material was PBMCs. The gene calls are TRBV19 and TRBJ2-2; 8 bases are shared with TRBD2. This clonotype was sampled from a man aged 40-55 years in good health and CMV-seronegative. The CDR3 protein is CASNENRGGLNTGELFF. CDR3 sequence (DNA): TGTGCCAGTAACGAGAATCGGGGGGGTCTAAACACCGGGGAGCTGTTTTTT.